There are a few counts of the clone carrying this TCR beta chain. Its antigen is unidentified. The 5'RACE template-switching step produced TCR cDNA and added a universal primer site and UMIs. TCRdb ran MiXCR on the 5' RACE reads and lists one entry per CDR3 protein. Of about 300,000 distinct CDR3 sequences listed, about 6.9% are singletons. This entry comes from a study of T cells after yellow fever vaccination. General study results and limits: Repertoires obtained by FACS sorting could include abundant clonotypes that entered as contaminants from the bulk population. A small share of clonotypes appeared in both CD4 and CD8 compartments.

The CDR3 is 14 residues long. Per the germline V gene, CDR1 is MNHEY and CDR2 is SVGAGI. The V and J ends lost 2 bases and 1 base respectively, with 6 bases between them. The clonotype comes from a man aged 18-30 years who received the YFV17D yellow fever vaccine. The starting material was PBMCs, obtained about 41 days after the first yellow fever vaccination. The rearrangement links TRBV6-5 to TRBJ1-5; D gene unclear. DNA for the CDR3: TGTGCCAGCAGTTACAGGCAGAGCAATCAGCCCCAGCATTTT. It encodes CASSYRQSNQPQHF.